This T cell receptor (beta chain) is drawn from a study of blood T cell repertoires in COVID-19. About the study: COVID-19 samples, acute and convalescent, were from the United States, Italy and Spain. PBMCs, B-cell-depleted T cells, or T cells were the source of the cDNA or gDNA that made up the material.

Per the original data handling: Amplifying reference gene primers gave estimates of nucleated cell counts. Assay used: immunoSEQ multiplex PCR; TCRdb lists only in-frame clones, some missing. From that table come the V and J calls and clone size; the DNA was used to work out D and trimming. Here the sample spans some 100,000 clones, 81% being singletons. CDR1 is MNHEY and CDR2 is SVGAGI in the germline V gene. The CDR3 runs 16 residues. V was pared by 2 bases and J by 1 base, with 14 bases between. Sequencing was done on a sample of peripheral blood. This rearrangement joins TRBV6-5 to TRBJ1-1; D might be TRBD1 (6 bases). The sequence was obtained from a human donor in a cohort sampled during active COVID-19. The CDR3 region is CASSYHRVWANTEAFF. The CDR3 DNA reads as TGTGCCAGCAGTTACCACAGGGTGTGGGCGAACACTGAAGCTTTCTTT.